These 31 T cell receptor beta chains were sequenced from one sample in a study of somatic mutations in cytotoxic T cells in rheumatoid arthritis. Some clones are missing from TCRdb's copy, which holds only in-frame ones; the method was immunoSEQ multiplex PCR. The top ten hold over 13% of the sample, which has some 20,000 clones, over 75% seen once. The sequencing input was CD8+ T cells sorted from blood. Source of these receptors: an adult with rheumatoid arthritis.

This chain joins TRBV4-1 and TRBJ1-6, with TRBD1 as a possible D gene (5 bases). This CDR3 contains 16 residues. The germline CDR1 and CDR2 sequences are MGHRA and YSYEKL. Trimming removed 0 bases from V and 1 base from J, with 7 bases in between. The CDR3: CASSQDPGSYNSPLHF. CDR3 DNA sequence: TGCGCCAGCAGCCAAGATCCAGGGTCCTATAATTCACCCCTCCACTTT.

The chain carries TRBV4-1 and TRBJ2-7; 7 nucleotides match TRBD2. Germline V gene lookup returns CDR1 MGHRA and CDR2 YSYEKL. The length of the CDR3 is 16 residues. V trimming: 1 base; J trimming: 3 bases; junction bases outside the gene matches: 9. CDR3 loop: CASSQVQTSAIYEQYF. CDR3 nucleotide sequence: TGCGCCAGCAGCCAAGTCCAAACTAGCGCCATCTACGAGCAGTACTTC.

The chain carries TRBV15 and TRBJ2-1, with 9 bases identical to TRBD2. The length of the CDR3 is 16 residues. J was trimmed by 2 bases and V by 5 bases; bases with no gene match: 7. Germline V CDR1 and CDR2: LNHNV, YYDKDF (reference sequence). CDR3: CATSEIAGVAYNEQFF. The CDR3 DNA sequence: TGTGCCACCAGCGAAATAGCGGGGGTCGCCTACAATGAGCAGTTCTTC.

DNA for the CDR3: TGTGCCAGCAGACAGGTTTCCGGGGAGCTGTTTTTT. This codes for CASRQVSGELFF. The rearrangement links TRBV6-5 to TRBJ2-2; D perhaps matches TRBD1 (5 bases). The CDR3 contains 12 residues. V was trimmed by 6 bases and J by 6 bases, leaving 8 bases between them. Germline V lookup: CDR1 MNHEY, CDR2 SVGAGI.

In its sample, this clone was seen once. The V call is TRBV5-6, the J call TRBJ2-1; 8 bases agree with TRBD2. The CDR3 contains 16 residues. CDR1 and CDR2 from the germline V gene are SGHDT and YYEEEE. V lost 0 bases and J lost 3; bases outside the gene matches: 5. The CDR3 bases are TGTGCCAGCAGCTTGGGTCTAGCGGGCTTCTACAATGAGCAGTTCTTC. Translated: CASSLGLAGFYNEQFF.

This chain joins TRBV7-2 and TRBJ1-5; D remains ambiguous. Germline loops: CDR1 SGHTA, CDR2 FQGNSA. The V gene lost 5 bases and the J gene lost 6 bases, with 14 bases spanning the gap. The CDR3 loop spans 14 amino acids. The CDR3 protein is CASSQDNSGQPQHF. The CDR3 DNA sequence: TGTGCCAGCAGCCAAGACAATTCGGGTCAGCCCCAGCATTTT.

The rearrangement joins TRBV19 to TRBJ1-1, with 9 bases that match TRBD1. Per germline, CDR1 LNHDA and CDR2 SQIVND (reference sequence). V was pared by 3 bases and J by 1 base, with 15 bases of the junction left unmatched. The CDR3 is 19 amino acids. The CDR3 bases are TGTGCCAGTAGTATTGTATTATGGGGACAGGGAGGTAGGAACACTGAAGCTTTCTTT. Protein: CASSIVLWGQGGRNTEAFF.

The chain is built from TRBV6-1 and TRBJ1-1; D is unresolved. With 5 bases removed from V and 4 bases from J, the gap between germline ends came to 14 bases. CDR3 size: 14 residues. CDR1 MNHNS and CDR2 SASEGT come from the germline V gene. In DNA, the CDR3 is TGTGCCAGCAGTTCACGGGCCGATTTCACTGAAGCTTTCTTT. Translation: CASSSRADFTEAFF.

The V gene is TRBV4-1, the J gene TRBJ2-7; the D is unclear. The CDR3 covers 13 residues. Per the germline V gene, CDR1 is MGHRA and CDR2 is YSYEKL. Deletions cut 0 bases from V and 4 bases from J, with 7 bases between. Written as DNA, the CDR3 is TGCGCCAGCAGCCAAGAGAGTAGATACGAGCAGTACTTC. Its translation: CASSQESRYEQYF.

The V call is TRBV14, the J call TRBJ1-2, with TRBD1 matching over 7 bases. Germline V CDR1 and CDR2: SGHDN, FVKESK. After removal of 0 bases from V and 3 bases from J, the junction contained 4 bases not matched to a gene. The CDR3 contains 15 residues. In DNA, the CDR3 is TGTGCCAGCAGCCAAGATACAGGGGCGGACTATGGCTACACCTTC. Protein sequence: CASSQDTGADYGYTF.

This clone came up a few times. The CDR3, as DNA: TGTGCCAGCAGCTTCGATCTGGGGAACACTGAAGCTTTCTTT. Its translation is CASSFDLGNTEAFF. The gene calls are TRBV9 and TRBJ1-1; no clear D. V dropped 4 bases and J dropped 1 base, with 11 bases sitting between them. The CDR3 runs to 14 residues. The germline V gene encodes CDR1 SGDLS and CDR2 YYNGEE.

The CDR3 here is CASSPPGRVYGYTF. The CDR3 DNA reads TGTGCCAGCAGCCCCCCGGGAAGGGTTTATGGCTACACCTTC. V is TRBV11-2 and J is TRBJ1-2; D gene unclear. The CDR3 has 14 amino acids. Germline values: CDR1 SGHAT, CDR2 FQNNGV. V was cut by 5 bases and J by 5 bases, with 15 bases left in between.

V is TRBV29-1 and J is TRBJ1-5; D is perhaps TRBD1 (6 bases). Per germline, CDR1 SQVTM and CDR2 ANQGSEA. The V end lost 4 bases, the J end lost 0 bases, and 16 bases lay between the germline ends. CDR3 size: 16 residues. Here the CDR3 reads CSVVSRGDPSNQPQHF. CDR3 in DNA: TGCAGCGTTGTAAGCAGGGGCGACCCTAGCAATCAGCCCCAGCATTTT.

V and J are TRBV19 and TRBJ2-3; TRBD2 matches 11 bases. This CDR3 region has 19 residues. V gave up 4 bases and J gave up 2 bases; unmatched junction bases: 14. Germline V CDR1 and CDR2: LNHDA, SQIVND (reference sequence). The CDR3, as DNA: TGTGCCAGTAGTACTTCCCCACGACGGGGACTAGCGGTCACAGATACGCAGTATTTT. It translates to CASSTSPRRGLAVTDTQYF.

This CDR3 is CASSFRGSNQPQHF. The CDR3 coding sequence is TGTGCCAGCAGTTTTAGGGGTAGCAATCAGCCCCAGCATTTT. This sequence joins TRBV28 and TRBJ1-5; a possible D gene is TRBD1 (5 bases). The V gene lost 3 bases and the J gene lost 0 bases, with 6 bases spanning the gap. CDR1 and CDR2 (germline): MDHEN, SYDVKM. The CDR3 covers 14 residues. The variable domain in full, with the rest retrieved from reference TRBV28 and TRBJ1-5, is DVKVTQSSRYLVKRTGEKVFLECVQDMDHENMFWYRQDPGLGLRLIYFSYDVKMKEKGDIPEGYSVSREKKERFSLILESASTNQTSMYLCASSFRGSNQPQHFGDGTRLSIL.

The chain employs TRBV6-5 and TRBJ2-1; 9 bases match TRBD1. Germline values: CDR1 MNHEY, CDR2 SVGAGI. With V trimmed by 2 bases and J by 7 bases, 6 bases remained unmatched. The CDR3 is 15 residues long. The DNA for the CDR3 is TGTGCCAGCAGTTACGAACAGGGGGCTTGGAATGAGCAGTTCTTC. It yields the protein CASSYEQGAWNEQFF.

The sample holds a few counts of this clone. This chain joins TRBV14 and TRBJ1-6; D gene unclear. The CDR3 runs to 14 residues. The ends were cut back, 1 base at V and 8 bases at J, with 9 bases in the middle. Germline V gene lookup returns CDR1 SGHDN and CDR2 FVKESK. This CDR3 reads CASSQGPPYSPLHF. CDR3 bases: TGTGCCAGCAGCCAAGGCCCCCCTTATTCACCCCTCCACTTT.

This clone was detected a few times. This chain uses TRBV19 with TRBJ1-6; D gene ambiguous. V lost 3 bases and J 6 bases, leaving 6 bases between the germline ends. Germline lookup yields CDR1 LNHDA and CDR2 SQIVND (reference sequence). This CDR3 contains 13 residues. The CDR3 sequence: CASSIGLNSPLHF. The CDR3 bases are TGTGCCAGTAGTATTGGCCTTAATTCACCCCTCCACTTT.

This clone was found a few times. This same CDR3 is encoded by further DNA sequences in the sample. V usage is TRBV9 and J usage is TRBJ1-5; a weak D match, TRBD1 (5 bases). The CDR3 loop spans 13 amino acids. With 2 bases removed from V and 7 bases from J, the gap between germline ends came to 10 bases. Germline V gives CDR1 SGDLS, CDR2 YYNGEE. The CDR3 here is CASSVDQGQPQHF. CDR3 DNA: TGTGCCAGCAGCGTTGATCAGGGACAGCCCCAGCATTTT.

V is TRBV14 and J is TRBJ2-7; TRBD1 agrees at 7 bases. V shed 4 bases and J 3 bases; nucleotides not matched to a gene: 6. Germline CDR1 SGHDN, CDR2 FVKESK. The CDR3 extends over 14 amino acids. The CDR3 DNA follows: TGTGCCAGCAGCCTTTCCGGGACAGTCTACGAGCAGTACTTC. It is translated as CASSLSGTVYEQYF. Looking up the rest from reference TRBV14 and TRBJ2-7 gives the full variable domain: EAGVTQFPSHSVIEKGQTVTLRCDPISGHDNLYWYRRVMGKEIKFLLHFVKESKQDESGMPNNRFLAERTGGTYSTLKVQPAELEDSGVYFCASSLSGTVYEQYFGPGTRLTVT.

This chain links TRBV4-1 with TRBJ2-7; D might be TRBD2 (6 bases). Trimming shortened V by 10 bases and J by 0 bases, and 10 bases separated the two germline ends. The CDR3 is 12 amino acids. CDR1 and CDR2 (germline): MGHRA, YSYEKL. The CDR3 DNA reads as TGCGCCATAGCGGTGAGCTCCTACGAGCAGTACGTC. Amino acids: CAIAVSSYEQYV.

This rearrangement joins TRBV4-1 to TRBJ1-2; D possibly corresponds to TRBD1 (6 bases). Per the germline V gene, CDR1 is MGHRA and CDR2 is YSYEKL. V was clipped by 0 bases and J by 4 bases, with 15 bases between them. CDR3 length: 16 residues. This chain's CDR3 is CASSQDRAGTRYGYTF. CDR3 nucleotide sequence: TGCGCCAGCAGCCAAGACCGAGCCGGGACACGCTATGGCTACACCTTC.

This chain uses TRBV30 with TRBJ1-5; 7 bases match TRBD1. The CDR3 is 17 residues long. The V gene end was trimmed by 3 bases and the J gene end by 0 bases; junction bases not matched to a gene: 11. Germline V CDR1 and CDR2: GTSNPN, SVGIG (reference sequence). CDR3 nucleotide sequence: TGTGCCTGGAGCACAAGAGGGGGCGGGTATAGCAATCAGCCCCAGCATTTT. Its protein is CAWSTRGGGYSNQPQHF.

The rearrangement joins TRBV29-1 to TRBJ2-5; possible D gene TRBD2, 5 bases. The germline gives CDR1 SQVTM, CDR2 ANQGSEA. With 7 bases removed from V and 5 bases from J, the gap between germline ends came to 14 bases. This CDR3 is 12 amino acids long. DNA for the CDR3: TGCAGCGCCCTTCTAGCCGGGGAGACCCAGTACTTC. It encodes CSALLAGETQYF.

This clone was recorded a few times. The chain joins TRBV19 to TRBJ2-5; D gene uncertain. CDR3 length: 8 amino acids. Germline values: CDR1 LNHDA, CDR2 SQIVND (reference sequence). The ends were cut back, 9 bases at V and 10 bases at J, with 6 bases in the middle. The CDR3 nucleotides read TGTGCCAGGGGTATCCAGTACTTC. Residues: CARGIQYF.

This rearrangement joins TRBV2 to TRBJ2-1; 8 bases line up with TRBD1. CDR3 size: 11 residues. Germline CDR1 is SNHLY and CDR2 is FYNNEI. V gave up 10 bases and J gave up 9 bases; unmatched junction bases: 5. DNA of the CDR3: TGTGCCACCACCCAGGGGGCTGAGCAGTTCTTC. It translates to CATTQGAEQFF.

This CDR3 is CASTDSGAQNQPQHF. The CDR3 nucleotides read TGTGCCAGTACCGACAGTGGGGCGCAGAATCAGCCCCAGCATTTT. The chain uses TRBV19 and TRBJ1-5; maybe TRBD1 (5 bases). The germline V gene encodes CDR1 LNHDA and CDR2 SQIVND (reference sequence). V was clipped by 7 bases and J by 4 bases, with 17 bases between them. The CDR3 loop spans 15 amino acids.

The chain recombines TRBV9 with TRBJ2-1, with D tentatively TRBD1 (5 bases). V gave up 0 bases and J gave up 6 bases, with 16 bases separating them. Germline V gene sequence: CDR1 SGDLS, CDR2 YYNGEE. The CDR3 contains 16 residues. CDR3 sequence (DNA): TGTGCCAGCAGCGTAGGCCCCAGGGTCCAAACCAATGAGCAGTTCTTC. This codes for CASSVGPRVQTNEQFF.

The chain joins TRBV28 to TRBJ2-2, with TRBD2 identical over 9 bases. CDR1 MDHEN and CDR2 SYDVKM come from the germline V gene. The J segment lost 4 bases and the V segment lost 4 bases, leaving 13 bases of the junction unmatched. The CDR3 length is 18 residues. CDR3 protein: CASSSKIKREAFTGELFF. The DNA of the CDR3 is TGTGCCAGCAGTTCCAAAATTAAGCGGGAGGCTTTCACCGGGGAGCTGTTTTTT.

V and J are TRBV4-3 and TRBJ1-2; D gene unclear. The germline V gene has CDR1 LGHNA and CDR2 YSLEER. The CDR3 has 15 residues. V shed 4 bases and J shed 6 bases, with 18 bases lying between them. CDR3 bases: TGCGCCAGCAGCCCTAAATCCGGGTCCCGGGATGGCTACACCTTC. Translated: CASSPKSGSRDGYTF.

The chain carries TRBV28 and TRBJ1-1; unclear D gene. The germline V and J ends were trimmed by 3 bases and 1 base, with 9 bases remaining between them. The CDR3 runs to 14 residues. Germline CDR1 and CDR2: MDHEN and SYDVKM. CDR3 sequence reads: CASSFAGANTEAFF. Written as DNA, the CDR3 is TGTGCCAGCAGTTTCGCAGGCGCGAACACTGAAGCTTTCTTT.